Shown below are 21 T cell receptor beta chains from a single sample sequenced in a study of OX40 agonist ivuxolimab in advanced cancers. Assay: immunoSEQ multiplex PCR; the TCRdb copy retains only in-frame clones and omits some. The table has approximately 81,000 clones, about 92% seen once; the top ten hold approximately 14%. The sequenced sample was CD4+ or CD8+ T cells sorted from blood, obtained in a trial of the OX40 agonist ivuxolimab. Receptor source: an adult with an advanced solid tumor such as melanoma, head and neck, liver or kidney cancer.

The rearrangement joins TRBV5-8 to TRBJ1-1, with D unresolved. Trimming pared 2 bases from V and 2 bases from J, leaving 7 bases between. The CDR3 totals 13 residues. Germline CDR1 and CDR2: SGHTS and YDEGEE. This CDR3 is CASSLLDNTEAFF. CDR3 sequence (DNA): TGTGCCAGCAGCTTACTAGACAACACTGAAGCTTTCTTT.

V and J are TRBV9 and TRBJ2-1, with 7 positions matching TRBD1. V lost 4 bases to trimming and J lost 4 bases; unmatched junction nucleotides: 8. Germline V gives CDR1 SGDLS, CDR2 YYNGEE. CDR3 size: 15 residues. The DNA of the CDR3 is TGTGCCAGCAGCTATGACAGGGCCCTATACAATGAGCAGTTCTTC. Translation gives CASSYDRALYNEQFF.

The V gene is TRBV28, the J gene TRBJ1-4, with D unclear. Between the trimmed V and J ends, which lost 3 bases and 7 bases, there was a span of 18 bases. Germline V gives CDR1 MDHEN, CDR2 SYDVKM. The CDR3 spans 16 residues. The CDR3 loop is CASSFPVVRSVEKLFF. The CDR3 nucleotides read TGTGCCAGCAGTTTCCCCGTGGTCCGGTCGGTTGAAAAACTGTTTTTT. Looking up the rest from reference TRBV28 and TRBJ1-4 gives the full variable domain: DVKVTQSSRYLVKRTGEKVFLECVQDMDHENMFWYRQDPGLGLRLIYFSYDVKMKEKGDIPEGYSVSREKKERFSLILESASTNQTSMYLCASSFPVVRSVEKLFFGSGTQLSVL.

The chain joins TRBV7-9 to TRBJ2-7; D may be TRBD2 (5 bases). The CDR3 runs to 13 residues. The V end lost 3 bases, the J end lost 2 bases, and 8 bases lay between the germline ends. Germline V gives CDR1 SEHNR, CDR2 FQNEAQ (reference sequence). The CDR3 spells CASSFRGTYEQYF. CDR3 coding DNA: TGTGCCAGCAGCTTTCGGGGTACCTACGAGCAGTACTTC.

This chain uses TRBV6-5 with TRBJ1-5; tentatively, D is TRBD1 (5 bases). The CDR3 totals 14 residues. V was cut by 6 bases and J by 5 bases, with 14 bases left in between. The germline CDR1 and CDR2 sequences are MNHEY and SVGAGI. The CDR3 region is CASSPMGTDQPQHF. The CDR3 DNA sequence: TGTGCCAGCAGCCCGATGGGGACCGATCAGCCCCAGCATTTT.

The chain links TRBV7-9 to TRBJ1-1; no clear D. The CDR3 has 14 amino acids. The V end lost 1 base, the J end lost 3 bases, and 9 bases lay between the germline ends. In germline, CDR1 is SEHNR, CDR2 FQNEAQ (reference sequence). The DNA of the CDR3 is TGTGCCAGCAGCTTAGGAACTTCGGACACTGAAGCTTTCTTT. Amino acids: CASSLGTSDTEAFF.

The chain uses TRBV27 and TRBJ2-1, with D hard to call. There are 16 residues in the CDR3. Germline lookup yields CDR1 MNHEY and CDR2 SMNVEV (reference sequence). The ends were cut back, 3 bases at V and 0 bases at J, with 12 bases in the middle. CDR3 in amino acids: CASSFSSASSYNEQFF. The CDR3, as DNA: TGTGCCAGCAGTTTCTCCAGCGCCAGCTCCTACAATGAGCAGTTCTTC.

V is TRBV29-1 and J is TRBJ1-1; D not resolved. Germline loops: CDR1 SQVTM, CDR2 ANQGSEA. The CDR3 totals 13 residues. V lost 3 bases to trimming and J lost 1 base, with 9 bases between them. CDR3 residues: CSVEEGTNTEAFF. The CDR3 region has the DNA TGCAGCGTTGAGGAGGGAACGAACACTGAAGCTTTCTTT.

The rearrangement uses TRBV9 and TRBJ2-7; D is unclear. V was pared by 3 bases and J by 1 base, with 11 bases between. In germline, CDR1 is SGDLS, CDR2 YYNGEE. The CDR3 loop spans 14 amino acids. The CDR3 protein is CASSAPDPSYEQYF. CDR3 DNA: TGTGCCAGCAGCGCCCCGGACCCTTCCTACGAGCAGTACTTC.

This chain joins TRBV4-1 and TRBJ2-2; 8 nucleotides line up with TRBD2. The CDR3 spans 16 residues. Per the germline V gene, CDR1 is MGHRA and CDR2 is YSYEKL. V dropped 4 bases and J dropped 0; count of bases not matched to a gene: 4. The CDR3 protein is CASSPRTSSNTGELFF. The CDR3 nucleotides read TGCGCCAGCAGCCCTCGGACTAGCTCGAACACCGGGGAGCTGTTTTTT.

The chain recombines TRBV28 with TRBJ1-4, with D perhaps matching TRBD1 (6 bases). Germline CDR1 is MDHEN and CDR2 is SYDVKM. The V and J ends lost 7 bases and 4 bases respectively, with 25 bases between them. The CDR3 runs 18 residues. The chain's CDR3 is CASTPRGQGSDLNEKLFF. As DNA, the CDR3 is TGTGCCAGCACTCCACGGGGACAAGGGTCGGACCTTAATGAAAAACTGTTTTTT.

V gene TRBV28 combines with J gene TRBJ2-1; D gene ambiguous. The germline CDR1 and CDR2 sequences are MDHEN and SYDVKM. Trimming stripped 3 bases from V and 5 bases from J, with 5 bases between. This CDR3 is built from 12 residues. The CDR3 DNA is TGTGCCAGCAGTTTCCTGCACAATGAGCAGTTCTTC. It is translated as CASSFLHNEQFF.

The chain joins TRBV6-5 to TRBJ1-2; no definite D call. Trimming took off 6 bases at V and 3 bases at J, with 5 bases between the two ends. CDR1 is MNHEY, CDR2 SVGAGI, per germline. This CDR3 spans 11 amino acids. The CDR3 nucleotides are TGTGCCAGCAGCGACTACTATGGCTACACCTTC. Translating gives CASSDYYGYTF.

The CDR3 DNA sequence: TGTGCCAGCAGTGACTCGAATAGGAACCGCCACCGGGACAGGGGAACAGATACGCAGTATTTT. Amino acid sequence: CASSDSNRNRHRDRGTDTQYF. The gene calls are TRBV6-4 and TRBJ2-3, with 10 nucleotides matching TRBD1. Germline V CDR1 and CDR2: MRHNA, SNTAGT. The CDR3 has 21 residues. V shed 0 bases and J 3 bases; nucleotides not matched to a gene: 18.

In this sample, this clone turned up once. The rearrangement uses TRBV9 and TRBJ1-2; possibly TRBD1 for D (6 bases). Trimming removed 7 bases from V and 4 bases from J, with 8 bases in between. The germline CDR1 and CDR2 sequences are SGDLS and YYNGEE. The CDR3 is 11 amino acids. The CDR3: CASGGGYGYTF. CDR3 DNA sequence: TGTGCCAGCGGAGGGGGCTATGGCTACACCTTC.

In DNA form, the CDR3 reads TGTGCCAGCAGCTTACAGGGGGCGGGCGCTGAAGCTTTCTTT. This translates into CASSLQGAGAEAFF. This chain connects TRBV5-6 to TRBJ1-1, with 9 bases lining up with TRBD1. J lost 6 bases, V lost 2 bases, and 5 bases had no gene match. Germline CDR1 is SGHDT and CDR2 is YYEEEE. The CDR3 loop spans 14 amino acids.

This rearrangement joins TRBV7-9 to TRBJ1-3; D call uncertain. Between the trimmed V and J ends, which lost 7 bases and 5 bases, there was a span of 9 bases. The germline gives CDR1 SEHNR, CDR2 FQNEAQ (reference sequence). The CDR3 runs 12 residues. The CDR3: CASTSLRNTIYF. The CDR3 DNA is TGTGCCAGCACCTCACTAAGAAACACCATATATTTT.

This clone was recorded once. Other nucleotide sequences in the sample specify the same CDR3. The J gene is TRBJ2-7, the V gene TRBV4-3; D call uncertain. V was clipped by 0 bases and J by 1 base, with 4 bases between them. The CDR3 loop spans 13 amino acids. Germline CDR1 LGHNA, CDR2 YSLEER. CDR3 DNA: TGCGCCAGCAGCCAAGACAGTTCCTACGAGCAGTACTTC. This codes for CASSQDSSYEQYF.

There are a few counts of this clone. The CDR3 nucleotides read TGCGCCAGCAGTCAATCGAGGAACACTGAAGCTTTCTTT. Translation: CASSQSRNTEAFF. The J gene is TRBJ1-1, the V gene TRBV23-1; unclear D gene. TRBV23-1 is classed as an ORF, of uncertain function. CDR3 size: 13 residues. V was clipped by 0 bases and J by 1 base, with 3 bases between them.

V gene TRBV5-4 combines with J gene TRBJ2-5; D may be TRBD2 (6 bases). The CDR3 totals 15 residues. Germline values: CDR1 SGHNT, CDR2 YYREEE (reference sequence). V was shortened by 4 bases and J by 5 bases, with 18 bases between the two germline ends. The CDR3 region has the DNA TGTGCCAGCAGCCTCGAATATTCAGGGAGGGAGACCCAGTACTTC. Amino acids: CASSLEYSGRETQYF.

This chain uses TRBV7-9 with TRBJ1-4, with 8 bases that match TRBD1. CDR1 and CDR2 from the germline V gene are SEHNR and FQNEAQ (reference sequence). After removal of 5 bases from V and 7 bases from J, the junction contained 9 bases not matched to a gene. The CDR3 consists of 15 residues. For the CDR3, the DNA is TGTGCCAGCAGCCCGCCGGGACAGGACTTTGAAAAACTGTTTTTT. This gives the protein CASSPPGQDFEKLFF.